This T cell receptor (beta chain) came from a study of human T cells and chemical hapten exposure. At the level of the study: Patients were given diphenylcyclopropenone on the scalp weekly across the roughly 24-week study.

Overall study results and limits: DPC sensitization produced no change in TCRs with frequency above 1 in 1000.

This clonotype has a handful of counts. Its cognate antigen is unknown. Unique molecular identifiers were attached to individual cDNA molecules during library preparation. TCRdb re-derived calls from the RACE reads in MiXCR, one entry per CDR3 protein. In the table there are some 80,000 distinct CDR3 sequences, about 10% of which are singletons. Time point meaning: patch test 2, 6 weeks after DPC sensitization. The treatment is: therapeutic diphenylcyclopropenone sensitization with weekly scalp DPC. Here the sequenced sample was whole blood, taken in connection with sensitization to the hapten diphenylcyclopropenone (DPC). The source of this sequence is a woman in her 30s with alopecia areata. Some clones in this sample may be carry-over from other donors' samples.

DNA for the CDR3: TGTGCCAGCTCACCCGAACAGGGGAGAGACTATGGCTACACCTTC. Protein product: CASSPEQGRDYGYTF. V gene TRBV18 combines with J gene TRBJ1-2; 7 nucleotides line up with TRBD1. With V trimmed by 3 bases and J by 3 bases, 7 bases remained unmatched. CDR1 and CDR2 from the germline V gene are KGHSH and LQKENI. This CDR3 spans 15 amino acids.